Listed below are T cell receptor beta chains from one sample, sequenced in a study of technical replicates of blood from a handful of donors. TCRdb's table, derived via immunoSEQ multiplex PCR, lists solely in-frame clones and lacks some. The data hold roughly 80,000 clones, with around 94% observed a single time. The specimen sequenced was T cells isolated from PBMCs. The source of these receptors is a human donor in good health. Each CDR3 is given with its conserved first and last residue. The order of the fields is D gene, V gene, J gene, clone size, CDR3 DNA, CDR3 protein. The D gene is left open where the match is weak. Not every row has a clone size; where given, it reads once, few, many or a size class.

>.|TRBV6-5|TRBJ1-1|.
TGTGCCAGCAGTTCGCGCCCCGGGAACACTGAAGCTTTCTTT
CASSSRPGNTEAFF
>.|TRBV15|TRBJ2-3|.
TGTGCCACCAGCCCCCAGGGTAATACGCAGTATTTT
CATSPQGNTQYF
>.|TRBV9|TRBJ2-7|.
TGTGCCAGCAGCGTAGGCCCTCGTCTAAAGTCATACGAGCAGTACTTC
CASSVGPRLKSYEQYF
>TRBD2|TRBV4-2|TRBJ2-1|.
TGTGCCAGCAGCCAGGACCCCCTAGCGGGCCTATACAATGAGCAGTTCTTC
CASSQDPLAGLYNEQFF
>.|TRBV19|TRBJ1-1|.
TGTGCCAGTAGCTTGAACACTGAAGCTTTCTTT
CASSLNTEAFF
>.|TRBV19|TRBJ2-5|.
TGTGCCAGTAGTATAGATCCAGGGTTCGAAGAGACCCAGTACTTC
CASSIDPGFEETQYF
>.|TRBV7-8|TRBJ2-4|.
TGTGCCAGCAGCTTAGCGGGAGGTTACCAATATATAGCCAAAAACATTCAGTACTTC
CASSLAGGYQYIAKNIQYF
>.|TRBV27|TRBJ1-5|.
TGTGCCAGCAGTCTAGCTATCAATCAGCCCCAGCATTTT
CASSLAINQPQHF
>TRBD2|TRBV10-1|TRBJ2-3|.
TGCGCCAGCGCGGGAGAATTAGATACGCAGTATTTT
CASAGELDTQYF
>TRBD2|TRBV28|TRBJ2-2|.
TGTGCCAGCAGCCCACTAGCGGGAGGATTCACCGGGGAGCTGTTTTTT
CASSPLAGGFTGELFF
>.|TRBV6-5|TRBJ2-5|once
TGTGCCAGCAGTCGGGTGGCGGAGACCCAGTACTTC
CASSRVAETQYF
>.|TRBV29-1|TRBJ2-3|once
TGCAGCGCTAACCGCGGGTACACAGATACGCAGTATTTT
CSANRGYTDTQYF
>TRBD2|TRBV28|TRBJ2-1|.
TGTGCCAGCAGTTTGCCTAGAGGAAGCGGGAGGCCCTACAATGAGCAGTTCTTC
CASSLPRGSGRPYNEQFF
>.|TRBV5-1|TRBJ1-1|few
TGCGCCAGCAGAACGGACACCTCGAACACTGAAGCTTTCTTT
CASRTDTSNTEAFF
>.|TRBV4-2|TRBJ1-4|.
TGTGCCAGCAGCCCCCTGGTTGTGACAGCAACTAATGAAAAACTGTTTTTT
CASSPLVVTATNEKLFF
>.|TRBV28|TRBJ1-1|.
TGTGCCAGCAGTTTAATGTCCAGGGGCACTGAAGCTTTCTTT
CASSLMSRGTEAFF
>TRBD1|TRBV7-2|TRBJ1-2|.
TGTGCCAGCAGCTCAAGGGACAGGGGGCTCGGCTACACCTTC
CASSSRDRGLGYTF
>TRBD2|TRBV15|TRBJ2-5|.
TGTGCCACAAAGAACGGGAGGGCCGCAGAGACCCAGTACTTC
CATKNGRAAETQYF
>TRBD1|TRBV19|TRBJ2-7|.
TGTGCCAGTAGTATATCCTCCGACAGGGGCTACGAGCAGTACTTC
CASSISSDRGYEQYF
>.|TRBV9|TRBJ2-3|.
TGTGCCAGCAGCCCTAGAACCTACACAGATACGCAGTATTTT
CASSPRTYTDTQYF
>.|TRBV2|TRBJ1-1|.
TGTGCCAGCGGGGAGGAAGGGCGCACTGAAGCTTTCTTT
CASGEEGRTEAFF
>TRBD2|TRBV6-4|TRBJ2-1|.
TGTGCCGTCCTCCTTGGACTAGCGAGTGAGCAGTTCTTC
CAVLLGLASEQFF
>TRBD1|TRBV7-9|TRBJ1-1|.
TGTGCCAGCAGCTTCCCGACAGGGAAGAACACTGAAGCTTTCTTT
CASSFPTGKNTEAFF
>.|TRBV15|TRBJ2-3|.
TGTGCCACCAGCGGGGAGTTCCCAGATACGCAGTATTTT
CATSGEFPDTQYF
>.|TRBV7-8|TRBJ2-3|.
TGTGCCAGCAGCTTTGGGCAGGGCGCAGATACGCAGTATTTT
CASSFGQGADTQYF
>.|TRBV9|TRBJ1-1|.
TGTGCCAGCAGCGCAAACTCAAAGAGGACTGAAGCTTTCTTT
CASSANSKRTEAFF
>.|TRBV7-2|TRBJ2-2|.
TGTGCCAGCAGGATCTCAGGGGACACCGGGGAGCTGTTTTTT
CASRISGDTGELFF
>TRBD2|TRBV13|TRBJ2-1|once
TGTGCCAGCAGCCTAAATAGCGGGGGCTACAATGAGCAGTTCTTC
CASSLNSGGYNEQFF